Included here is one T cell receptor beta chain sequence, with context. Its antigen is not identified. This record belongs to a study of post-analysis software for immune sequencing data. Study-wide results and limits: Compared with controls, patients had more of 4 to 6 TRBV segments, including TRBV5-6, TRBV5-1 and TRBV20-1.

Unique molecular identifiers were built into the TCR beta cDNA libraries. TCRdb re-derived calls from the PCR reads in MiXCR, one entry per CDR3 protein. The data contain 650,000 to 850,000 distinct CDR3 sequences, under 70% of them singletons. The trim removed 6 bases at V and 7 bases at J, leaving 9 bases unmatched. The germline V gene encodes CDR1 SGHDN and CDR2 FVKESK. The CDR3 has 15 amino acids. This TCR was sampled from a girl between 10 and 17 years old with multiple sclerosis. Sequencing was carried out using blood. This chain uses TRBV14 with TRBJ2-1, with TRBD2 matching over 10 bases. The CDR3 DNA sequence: TGTGCCAGCAGATCGGGGAGCGGGAGGGTAAATGAGCAGTTCTTC. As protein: CASRSGSGRVNEQFF. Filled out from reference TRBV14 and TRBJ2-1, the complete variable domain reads EAGVTQFPSHSVIEKGQTVTLRCDPISGHDNLYWYRRVMGKEIKFLLHFVKESKQDESGMPNNRFLAERTGGTYSTLKVQPAELEDSGVYFCASRSGSGRVNEQFFGPGTRLTVL.